A single sample gave rise to the 16 T cell receptor beta chains below, sequenced in a study of blood T cell repertoires in COVID-19. Measured with immunoSEQ multiplex PCR; TCRdb has only the in-frame clones, and not every one. The sample shows some 14,000 clones, about 80% of them seen only once. The sample was peripheral blood. These receptors were obtained from a human donor in a cohort sampled during active COVID-19.

V usage is TRBV28 and J usage is TRBJ1-5, with TRBD1 as a possible D gene (6 bases). Trimming removed 3 bases from V and 7 bases from J, with 13 bases in between. Germline assignment: CDR1 MDHEN and CDR2 SYDVKM. The CDR3 runs to 14 residues. This chain's CDR3 is CASSLTGGGQPQHF. CDR3 coding DNA: TGTGCCAGCAGTTTGACGGGAGGGGGACAGCCCCAGCATTTT. The full variable domain, its missing parts supplied by reference TRBV28 and TRBJ1-5, is DVKVTQSSRYLVKRTGEKVFLECVQDMDHENMFWYRQDPGLGLRLIYFSYDVKMKEKGDIPEGYSVSREKKERFSLILESASTNQTSMYLCASSLTGGGQPQHFGDGTRLSIL.

The CDR3 DNA sequence: TGTGCCAGCAGCCCTAGGGGTAGCGGGAGAGGGCCGGGCAATTATGAGCAGTTCTTC. It specifies CASSPRGSGRGPGNYEQFF. V gene TRBV9 combines with J gene TRBJ2-1; 9 nucleotides line up with TRBD2. From germline, CDR1 is SGDLS and CDR2 YYNGEE. V trimming: 4 bases; J trimming: 8 bases; junction bases outside the gene matches: 22. This CDR3 is built from 19 residues. Drawing the rest from reference TRBV9 and TRBJ2-1, the complete variable domain is DSGVTQTPKHLITATGQRVTLRCSPRSGDLSVYWYQQSLDQGLQFLIQYYNGEERAKGNILERFSAQQFPDLHSELNLSSLELGDSALYFCASSPRGSGRGPGNYEQFFGPGTRLTVL.

Comments on this clone: The sample has other DNA sequences that encode this CDR3 too. V gene TRBV7-2 combines with J gene TRBJ2-7; 7 nucleotides agree with TRBD2. The J segment lost 2 bases and the V segment lost 5 bases, leaving 9 bases of the junction unmatched. Germline CDR1 is SGHTA and CDR2 is FQGNSA. The CDR3 totals 15 residues. The CDR3 spells CASSPRLAEAYEQYF. Written as DNA, the CDR3 is TGTGCCAGCAGCCCAAGACTAGCCGAAGCCTACGAGCAGTACTTC.

The chain carries TRBV5-4 and TRBJ2-2; tentatively, D is TRBD1 (5 bases). The CDR3 covers 15 residues. Germline CDR1 reads SGHNT; CDR2 reads YYREEE (reference sequence). The V end lost 6 bases, the J end lost 5 bases, and 17 bases lay between the germline ends. The CDR3 reads CASTHAREWTGELFF. The CDR3 region has the DNA TGTGCCAGCACCCACGCCAGGGAATGGACCGGGGAGCTGTTTTTT.

V usage is TRBV7-2 and J usage is TRBJ2-1; 11 bases agree with TRBD1. In germline, CDR1 is SGHTA, CDR2 FQGNSA. This CDR3 is 16 amino acids long. The V segment lost 6 bases and the J segment 4 bases; nucleotides outside the gene matches: 8. CDR3 sequence (DNA): TGTGCCAGCAGACAGAGGACAGGGGGCTGGTACAATGAGCAGTTCTTC. It is translated as CASRQRTGGWYNEQFF.

The chain carries TRBV19 and TRBJ1-2, with a weak D call TRBD1 (6 bases). V lost 5 bases and J lost 5, with 15 bases in between. This CDR3 has 14 residues. CDR1 LNHDA and CDR2 SQIVND come from the germline V gene (reference sequence). The CDR3 sequence is CASSSQSGQYGYTF. As DNA, the CDR3 is TGTGCCAGTAGTTCTCAAAGTGGACAGTATGGCTACACCTTC.

This rearrangement joins TRBV24-1 to TRBJ2-5, with 11 bases fitting TRBD2. Germline CDR1 is KGHDR and CDR2 is SFDVKD. This CDR3 spans 16 amino acids. Losses at the gene ends were 5 bases for V and 1 base for J; bases not matched to a gene: 5. The CDR3 protein is CATSALAGGFQETQYF. The CDR3 bases are TGTGCCACCAGTGCCCTAGCGGGAGGATTCCAAGAGACCCAGTACTTC.

The chain employs TRBV21-1 and TRBJ2-3; the tabulated D call, TRBD1, remains unverified against the DNA. TRBV21-1 corresponds to a pseudogene. This CDR3 is built from 15 residues. The CDR3 protein is CASSKRGQGVDTQYF. The CDR3 DNA follows: TGTGCCAGCAGCAAGCGGGGACAGGGAGTAGATACGCAGTATTTT.

In this sample, this clone turned up a few times. This chain connects TRBV7-3 to TRBJ1-1; no clear D gene. V shed 5 bases and J shed 1 base, with 8 bases lying between them. Germline V gives CDR1 SGHTA, CDR2 FQGTGA. This CDR3 comprises 13 residues. The CDR3 region is CASSQTRNTEAFF. CDR3 nucleotide sequence: TGTGCCAGCAGCCAGACACGGAACACTGAAGCTTTCTTT.

This chain uses TRBV27 with TRBJ1-1; D is possibly TRBD1 (5 bases). There are 14 residues in the CDR3. From germline, CDR1 is MNHEY and CDR2 SMNVEV (reference sequence). V shed 5 bases and J shed 2 bases, with 12 bases lying between them. CDR3 residues: CASSPTGVNTEAFF. CDR3 in DNA: TGTGCCAGCAGTCCAACGGGGGTCAACACTGAAGCTTTCTTT.

The rearrangement uses TRBV5-5 and TRBJ2-6; TRBD2 is a possible D gene (6 bases). The germline CDR1 and CDR2 sequences are SGHKS and YYEKEE (reference sequence). The CDR3 length is 17 residues. Trimming took off 6 bases at V and 1 base at J, with 17 bases between the two ends. CDR3 DNA sequence: TGTGCCAGCAAGGCCCGGGACTCTGGTTCTGGGGCCAACGTCCTGACTTTC. This gives the protein CASKARDSGSGANVLTF.

The chain employs TRBV5-6 and TRBJ2-3, with 11 bases matching TRBD1. V dropped 0 bases and J dropped 4; count of bases not matched to a gene: 1. The V gene's germline CDR1 is SGHDT and CDR2 YYEEEE. The CDR3 is 15 amino acids. This chain's CDR3 is CASSLGGQGADTQYF. The CDR3 nucleotides are TGTGCCAGCAGCTTGGGGGGACAGGGGGCAGATACGCAGTATTTT.

V gene TRBV2 combines with J gene TRBJ1-6; D uncertain. The V and J ends lost 8 bases and 8 bases respectively, with 16 bases between them. Per germline, CDR1 SNHLY and CDR2 FYNNEI. The CDR3 spans 14 residues. The CDR3 reads CASVTVPPYSPLHF. CDR3 DNA: TGTGCCAGCGTCACGGTTCCACCCTATTCACCCCTCCACTTT.

The chain carries TRBV5-1 and TRBJ1-3, with a possible D match to TRBD1 (6 bases). Trimming took 0 bases from V and 4 from J, leaving 11 bases between them. This CDR3 has 15 residues. CDR1 is SGHRS, CDR2 YFSETQ, per germline. The CDR3 DNA reads as TGCGCCAGCAGCTTGGCCGGGGGGCTAGGAAACACCATATATTTT. This translates into CASSLAGGLGNTIYF.

This clone appeared once. This chain links TRBV4-2 with TRBJ1-1; 9 bases line up with TRBD1. The ends lost 5 bases at V and 3 bases at J; junction bases unmatched: 13. The V gene's germline CDR1 is LGHNA and CDR2 YNFKEQ. This CDR3 is 17 amino acids long. The CDR3: CASSAGQGRGRDTEAFF. The CDR3 DNA reads TGTGCCAGCAGCGCCGGACAGGGGAGGGGTCGGGACACTGAAGCTTTCTTT.

The CDR3 is CASSSSGELFF. The DNA for the CDR3 is TGTGCCAGCAGCTCATCCGGGGAGCTGTTTTTT. This chain links TRBV7-2 with TRBJ2-2, with D hard to call. The CDR3 totals 11 residues. Germline V gene data show CDR1 as SGHTA and CDR2 as FQGNSA. V was cut by 4 bases and J by 6 bases, with 3 bases left in between.